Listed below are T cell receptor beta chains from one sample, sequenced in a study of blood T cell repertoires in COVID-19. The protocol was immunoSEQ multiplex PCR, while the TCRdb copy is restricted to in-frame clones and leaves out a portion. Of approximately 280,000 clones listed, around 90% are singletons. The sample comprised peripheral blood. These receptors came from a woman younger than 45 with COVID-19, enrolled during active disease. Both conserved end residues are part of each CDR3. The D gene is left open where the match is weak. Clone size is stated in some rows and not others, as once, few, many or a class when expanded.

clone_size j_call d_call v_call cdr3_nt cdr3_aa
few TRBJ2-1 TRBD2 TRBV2 TGTGCCAGCAAAACCCTAGCGGGAGGGGATGAGCAGTTCTTC CASKTLAGGDEQFF
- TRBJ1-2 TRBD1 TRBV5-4 TGTGCCAGCAGCTTGGTGACAGGGACCCGCTATGGCTACACCTTC CASSLVTGTRYGYTF
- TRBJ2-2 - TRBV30 TGTGCCTGGAGGGCGGGACCCCTGAACACCGGGGAGCTGTTTTTT CAWRAGPLNTGELFF
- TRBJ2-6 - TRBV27 TGTGCCAGCAGTTTCGGTAGGGCCAACGTCCTGACTTTC CASSFGRANVLTF
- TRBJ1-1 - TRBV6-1 TGTGCCAGCAGTGAAGCTGGTCGGGAAGGCTGGGGCACTGAAGCTTTCTTT CASSEAGREGWGTEAFF
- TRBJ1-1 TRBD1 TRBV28 TGTGCCAGCAGTCCGGGACAGGGGACCACTGAAGCTTTCTTT CASSPGQGTTEAFF
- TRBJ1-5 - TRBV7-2 TGTGCCAGCAGCTTAGATCGCTCCGTAGGCTGGAGGCCCCAGCATTTT CASSLDRSVGWRPQHF
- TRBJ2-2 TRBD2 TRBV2 TGTGCCAGCAGAGGACTAGCGGGAATACCTGGCAACACCGGGGAGCTGTTTTTT CASRGLAGIPGNTGELFF
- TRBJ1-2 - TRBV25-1 TGTGCCAGCAGTGAATGGGGCTCCCGCGGAGGCTACACCTTC CASSEWGSRGGYTF
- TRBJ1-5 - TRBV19 TGTGCCAGTAGTATATCGGGGGGGAGGCGGCAGCCCCAGCATTTT CASSISGGRRQPQHF
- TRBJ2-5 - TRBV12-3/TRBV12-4 TGTGCCAGCAGGGGAGAGGGTGAGACCCAGTACTTC CASRGEGETQYF
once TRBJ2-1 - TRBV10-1 TGCGCCAGCAGTGAGGTCGGGGGGCACAATGAGCAGTTCTTC CASSEVGGHNEQFF
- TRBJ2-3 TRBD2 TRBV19 TGTGCCAGTACAGATAGCGGGAGGGCCATAGATACGCAGTATTTT CASTDSGRAIDTQYF
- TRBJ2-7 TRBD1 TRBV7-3 TGTGCCAGCAGCCTAGACAGGGGGAGCTCCTACGAGCAGTACTTC CASSLDRGSSYEQYF
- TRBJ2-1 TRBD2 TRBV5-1 TGCGCCAGCAGCCGCTCCGGACTAGCGGGCCAAAATGAGCAGTTCTTC CASSRSGLAGQNEQFF
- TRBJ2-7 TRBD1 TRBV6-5 TGTGCCAGCAGTTACAGTCCCGGGACAGGGTCCCACGAGCAGTACTTC CASSYSPGTGSHEQYF
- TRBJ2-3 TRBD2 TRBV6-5 TGTGCCAGCAGTCAACGGGGGACTAGCATAGGAGAGTATTTT CASSQRGTSIGEYF
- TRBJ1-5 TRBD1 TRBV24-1 TGTGCCACCAGCGACGGACAGGGCAGCAATCAGCCCCAGCATTTT CATSDGQGSNQPQHF
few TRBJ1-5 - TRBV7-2 TGTGCCAGCAGCTCCAGGGCCAATCAGCCCCAGCATTTT CASSSRANQPQHF
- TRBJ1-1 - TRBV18 TGTGCCAGCTCACCCACACAGGCGAACACTGAAGCTTTCTTT CASSPTQANTEAFF
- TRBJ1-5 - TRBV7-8 TGTGCCAGCAGCAAGGGGGGCAATCAGCCCCAGCATTTT CASSKGGNQPQHF
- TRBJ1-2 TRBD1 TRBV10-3 TGTGCCATCAGTCCGACAGGGGTTAAGAATGGCTACACCTTC CAISPTGVKNGYTF
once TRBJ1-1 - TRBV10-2 TGCGCCAGCAGTGGGACAGAAGTTTTAGGAGCTTTCTTT CASSGTEVLGAFF
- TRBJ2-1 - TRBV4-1 TGCGCCAGCAGCCAAGTCGCTGACGGGAATGAGCAGTTCTTC CASSQVADGNEQFF